Below, 2 T cell receptor beta chains from the same sample are listed, as sequenced in a study of T-cell reconstitution after alpha-beta-depleted transplantation in children. For TCRbeta, the library was prepared with unique molecular identifiers. TCRdb analysed the PCR reads with MiXCR anew, one entry per CDR3 protein. The profile shows about 830,000 distinct CDR3 sequences, roughly 15% of them singletons. This sample comprised PBMCs, mostly from graft donor cells, obtained 360 days after TCRalphabeta/CD19-depleted stem cell transplant. The receptors were sampled from a male patient aged 10 to 17 who had a stem cell transplant for acute lymphoblastic leukemia, so the T cells may come from the graft donor.

This clonotype was detected only a few times. The chain employs TRBV5-1 and TRBJ2-2, with D perhaps matching TRBD1 or TRBD2 (5 bases each). There are 12 residues in the CDR3. Germline assignment: CDR1 SGHRS and CDR2 YFSETQ. V was trimmed by 6 bases and J by 6 bases, leaving 9 bases between them. This CDR3 reads CASTGGAGELFF. In nucleotides, the CDR3 is TGCGCCAGCACTGGGGGTGCCGGGGAGCTGTTTTTT.

The genes are TRBV6-1 and TRBJ2-1; TRBD1 matches 7 bases. J gave up 2 bases and V 6 bases, and 7 bases lay outside the gene matches. Germline V lookup: CDR1 MNHNS, CDR2 SASEGT. CDR3 length: 15 amino acids. Here the CDR3 DNA reads TGTGCCAGCAGGATGGGACAGCTCCCCTACAATGAGCAGTTCTTC. It encodes CASRMGQLPYNEQFF.